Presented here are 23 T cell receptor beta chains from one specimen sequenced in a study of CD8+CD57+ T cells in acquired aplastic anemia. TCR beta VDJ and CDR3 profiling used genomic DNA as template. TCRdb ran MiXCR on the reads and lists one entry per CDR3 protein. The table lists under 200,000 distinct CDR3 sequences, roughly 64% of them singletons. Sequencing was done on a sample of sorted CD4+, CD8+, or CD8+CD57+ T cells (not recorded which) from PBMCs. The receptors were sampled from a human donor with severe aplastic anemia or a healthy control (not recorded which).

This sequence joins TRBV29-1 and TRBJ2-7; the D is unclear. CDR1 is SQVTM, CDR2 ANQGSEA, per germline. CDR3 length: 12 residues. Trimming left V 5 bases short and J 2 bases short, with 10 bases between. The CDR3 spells CSVSDGTYEQYF. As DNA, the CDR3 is TGCAGCGTTTCAGACGGAACCTACGAGCAGTACTTC.

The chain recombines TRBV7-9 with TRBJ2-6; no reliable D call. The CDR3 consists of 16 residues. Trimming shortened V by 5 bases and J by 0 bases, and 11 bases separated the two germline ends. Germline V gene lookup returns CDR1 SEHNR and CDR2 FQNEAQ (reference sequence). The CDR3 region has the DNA TGTGCCAGCAGCCCTCCTGCCGGCTCTGGGGCCAACGTCCTGACTTTC. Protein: CASSPPAGSGANVLTF.

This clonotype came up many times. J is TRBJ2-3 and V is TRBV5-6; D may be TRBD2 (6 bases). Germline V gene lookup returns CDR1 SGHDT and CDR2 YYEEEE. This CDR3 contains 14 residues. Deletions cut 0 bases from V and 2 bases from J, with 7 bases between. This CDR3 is CASSLGTITDTQYF. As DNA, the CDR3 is TGTGCCAGCAGCTTGGGGACTATCACAGATACGCAGTATTTT.

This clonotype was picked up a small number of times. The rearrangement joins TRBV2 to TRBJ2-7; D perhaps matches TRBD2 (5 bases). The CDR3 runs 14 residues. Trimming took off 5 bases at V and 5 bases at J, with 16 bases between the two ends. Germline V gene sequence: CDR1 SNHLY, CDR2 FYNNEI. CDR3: CASSRGLSRNEQYF. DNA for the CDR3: TGTGCCAGCAGTCGCGGGCTGTCTCGGAACGAGCAGTACTTC.

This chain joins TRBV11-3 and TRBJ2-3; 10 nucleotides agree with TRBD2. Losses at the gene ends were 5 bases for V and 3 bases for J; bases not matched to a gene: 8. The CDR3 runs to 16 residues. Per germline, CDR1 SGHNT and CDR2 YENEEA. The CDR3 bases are TGTGCCAGCAGCGCTCTAACTAGCGGGAAAACAGATACGCAGTATTTT. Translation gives CASSALTSGKTDTQYF.

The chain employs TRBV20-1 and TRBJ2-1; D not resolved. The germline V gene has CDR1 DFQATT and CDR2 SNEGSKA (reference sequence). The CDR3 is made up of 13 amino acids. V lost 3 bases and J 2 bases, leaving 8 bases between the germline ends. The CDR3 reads CSASIPAYNEQFF. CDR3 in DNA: TGCAGTGCTAGCATTCCGGCCTACAATGAGCAGTTCTTC.

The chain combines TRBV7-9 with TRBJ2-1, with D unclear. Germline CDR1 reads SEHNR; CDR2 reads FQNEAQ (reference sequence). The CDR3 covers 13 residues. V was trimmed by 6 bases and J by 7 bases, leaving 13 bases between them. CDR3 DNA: TGTGCCAGCAGAACCCAAGGGAAGAATGAGCAGTTCTTC. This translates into CASRTQGKNEQFF.

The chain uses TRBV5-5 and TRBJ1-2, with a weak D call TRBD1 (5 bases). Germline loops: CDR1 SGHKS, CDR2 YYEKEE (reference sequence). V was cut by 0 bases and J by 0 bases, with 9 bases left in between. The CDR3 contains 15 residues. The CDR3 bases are TGTGCCAGCAGCTTGGCCCGACAGCCTAACTATGGCTACACCTTC. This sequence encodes CASSLARQPNYGYTF.

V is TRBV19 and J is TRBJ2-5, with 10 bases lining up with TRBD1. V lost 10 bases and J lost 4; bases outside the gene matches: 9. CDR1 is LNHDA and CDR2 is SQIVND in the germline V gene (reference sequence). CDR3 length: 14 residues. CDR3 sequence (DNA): TGTGCCACTCAGGACAGGGGGATTGGAGAGACCCAGTACTTC. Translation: CATQDRGIGETQYF. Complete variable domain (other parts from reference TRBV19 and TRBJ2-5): DGGITQSPKYLFRKEGQNVTLSCEQNLNHDAMYWYRQDPGQGLRLIYYSQIVNDFQKGDIAEGYSVSREKKESFPLTVTSAQKNPTAFYLCATQDRGIGETQYFGPGTRLLVL.

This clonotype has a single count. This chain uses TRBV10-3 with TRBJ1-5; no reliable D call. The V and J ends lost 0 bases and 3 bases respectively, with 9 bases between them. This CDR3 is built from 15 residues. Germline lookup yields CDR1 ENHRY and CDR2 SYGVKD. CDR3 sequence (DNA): TGTGCCATCAGTGAGTCGGGCAGAGACAATCAGCCCCAGCATTTT. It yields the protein CAISESGRDNQPQHF.

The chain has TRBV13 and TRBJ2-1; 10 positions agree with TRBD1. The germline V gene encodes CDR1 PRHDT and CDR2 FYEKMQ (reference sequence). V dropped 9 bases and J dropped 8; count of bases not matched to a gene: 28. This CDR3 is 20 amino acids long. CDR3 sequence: CASSDGQTNTGDRGSDEQFF. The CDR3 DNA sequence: TGTGCCAGTTCCGACGGACAGACGAACACCGGGGACAGGGGAAGCGATGAGCAGTTCTTC.

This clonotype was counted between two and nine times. The CDR3 nucleotides read TGTGCCAGCAGTGCAAATGGGGCTGAAGCTTTCTTT. This encodes CASSANGAEAFF. The chain recombines TRBV28 with TRBJ1-1; no reliable D call. CDR3 size: 12 residues. Per the germline V gene, CDR1 is MDHEN and CDR2 is SYDVKM. V dropped 5 bases and J dropped 6 bases, with 10 bases sitting between them.

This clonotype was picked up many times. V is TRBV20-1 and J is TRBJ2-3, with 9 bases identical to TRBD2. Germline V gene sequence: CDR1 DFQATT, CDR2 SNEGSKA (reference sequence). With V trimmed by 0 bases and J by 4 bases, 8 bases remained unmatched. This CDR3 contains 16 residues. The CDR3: CSARDHAGGPADTQYF. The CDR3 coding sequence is TGCAGTGCTAGAGATCACGCGGGGGGGCCGGCAGATACGCAGTATTTT.

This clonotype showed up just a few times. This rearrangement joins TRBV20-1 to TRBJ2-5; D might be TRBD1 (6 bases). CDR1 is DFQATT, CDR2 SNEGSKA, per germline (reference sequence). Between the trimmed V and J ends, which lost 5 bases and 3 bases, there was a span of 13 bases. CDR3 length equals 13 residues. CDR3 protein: CSAGDTVKETQYF. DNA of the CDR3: TGCAGTGCTGGGGACACAGTGAAAGAGACCCAGTACTTC.

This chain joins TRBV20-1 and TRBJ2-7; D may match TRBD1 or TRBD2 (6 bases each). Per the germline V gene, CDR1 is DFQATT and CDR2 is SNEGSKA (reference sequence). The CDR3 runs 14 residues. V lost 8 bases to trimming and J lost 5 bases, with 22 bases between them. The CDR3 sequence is CSLAGQLGNHEQYF. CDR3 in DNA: TGCAGTCTGGCGGGACAATTAGGTAACCACGAGCAGTACTTC.

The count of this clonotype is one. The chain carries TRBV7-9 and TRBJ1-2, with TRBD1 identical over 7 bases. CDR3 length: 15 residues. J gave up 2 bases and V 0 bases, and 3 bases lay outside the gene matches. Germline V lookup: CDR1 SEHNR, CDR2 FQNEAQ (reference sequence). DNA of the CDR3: TGTGCCAGCAGCTTAGCACAGGGGAAGAACTATGGCTACACCTTC. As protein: CASSLAQGKNYGYTF.

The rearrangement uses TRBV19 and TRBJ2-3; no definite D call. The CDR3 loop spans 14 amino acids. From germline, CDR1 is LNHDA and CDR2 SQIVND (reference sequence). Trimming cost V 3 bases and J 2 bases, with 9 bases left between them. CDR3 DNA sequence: TGTGCCAGTAGTATGATAGGGCCCACAGATACGCAGTATTTT. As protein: CASSMIGPTDTQYF.

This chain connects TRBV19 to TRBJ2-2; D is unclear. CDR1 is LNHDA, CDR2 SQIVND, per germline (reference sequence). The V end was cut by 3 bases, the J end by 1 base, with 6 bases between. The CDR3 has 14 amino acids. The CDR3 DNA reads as TGTGCCAGTAGTATTTCGCAGAACACCGGGGAGCTGTTTTTT. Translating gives CASSISQNTGELFF.

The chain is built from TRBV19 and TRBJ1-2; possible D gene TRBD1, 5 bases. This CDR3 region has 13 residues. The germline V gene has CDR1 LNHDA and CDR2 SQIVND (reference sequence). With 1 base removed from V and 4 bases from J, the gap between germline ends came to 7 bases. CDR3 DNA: TGTGCCAGTAGTATAGTTGGGACCTATGGCTACACCTTC. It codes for CASSIVGTYGYTF.

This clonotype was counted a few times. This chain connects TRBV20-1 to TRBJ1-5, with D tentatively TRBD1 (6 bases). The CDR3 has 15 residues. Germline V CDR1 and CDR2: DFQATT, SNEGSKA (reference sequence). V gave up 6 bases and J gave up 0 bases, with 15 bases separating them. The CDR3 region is CSASTGTDSNQPQHF. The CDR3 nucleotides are TGCAGTGCCAGTACAGGGACGGATAGCAATCAGCCCCAGCATTTT.

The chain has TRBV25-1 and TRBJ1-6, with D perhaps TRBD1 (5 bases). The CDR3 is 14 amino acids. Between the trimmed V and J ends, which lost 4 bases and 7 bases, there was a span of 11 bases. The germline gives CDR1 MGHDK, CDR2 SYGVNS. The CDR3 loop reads CASSGGGWNSPLHF. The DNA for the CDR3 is TGTGCCAGCAGTGGGGGCGGTTGGAATTCACCCCTCCACTTT.

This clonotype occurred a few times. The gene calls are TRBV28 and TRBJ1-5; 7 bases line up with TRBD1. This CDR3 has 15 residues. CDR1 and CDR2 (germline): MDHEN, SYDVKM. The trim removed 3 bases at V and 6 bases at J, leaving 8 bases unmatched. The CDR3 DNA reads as TGTGCCAGCAGTTTCGACAGGGAGGGCTTTCAGCCCCAGCATTTT. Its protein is CASSFDREGFQPQHF.

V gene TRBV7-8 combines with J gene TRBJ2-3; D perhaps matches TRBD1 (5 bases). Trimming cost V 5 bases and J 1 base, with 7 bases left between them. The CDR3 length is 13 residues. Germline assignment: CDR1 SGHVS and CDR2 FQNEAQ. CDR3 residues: CASSETGTDTQYF. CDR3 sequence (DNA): TGTGCCAGCAGCGAGACAGGCACAGATACGCAGTATTTT.